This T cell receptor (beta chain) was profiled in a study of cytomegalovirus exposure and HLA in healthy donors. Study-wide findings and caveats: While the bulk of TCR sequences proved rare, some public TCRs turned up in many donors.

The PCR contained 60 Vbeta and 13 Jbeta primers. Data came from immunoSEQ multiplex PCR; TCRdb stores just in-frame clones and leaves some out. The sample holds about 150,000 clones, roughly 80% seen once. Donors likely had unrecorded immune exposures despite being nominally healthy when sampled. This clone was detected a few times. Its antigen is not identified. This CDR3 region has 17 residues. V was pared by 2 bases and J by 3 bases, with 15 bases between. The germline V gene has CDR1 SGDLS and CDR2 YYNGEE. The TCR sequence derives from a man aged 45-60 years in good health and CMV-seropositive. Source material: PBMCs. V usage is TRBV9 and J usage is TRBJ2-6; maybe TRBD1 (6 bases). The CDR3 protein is CASSVQGSSGGANVLTF. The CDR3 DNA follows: TGTGCCAGCAGCGTTCAGGGGTCCTCGGGTGGGGCCAACGTCCTGACTTTC. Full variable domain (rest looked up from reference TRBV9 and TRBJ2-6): DSGVTQTPKHLITATGQRVTLRCSPRSGDLSVYWYQQSLDQGLQFLIQYYNGEERAKGNILERFSAQQFPDLHSELNLSSLELGDSALYFCASSVQGSSGGANVLTFGAGSRLTVL.